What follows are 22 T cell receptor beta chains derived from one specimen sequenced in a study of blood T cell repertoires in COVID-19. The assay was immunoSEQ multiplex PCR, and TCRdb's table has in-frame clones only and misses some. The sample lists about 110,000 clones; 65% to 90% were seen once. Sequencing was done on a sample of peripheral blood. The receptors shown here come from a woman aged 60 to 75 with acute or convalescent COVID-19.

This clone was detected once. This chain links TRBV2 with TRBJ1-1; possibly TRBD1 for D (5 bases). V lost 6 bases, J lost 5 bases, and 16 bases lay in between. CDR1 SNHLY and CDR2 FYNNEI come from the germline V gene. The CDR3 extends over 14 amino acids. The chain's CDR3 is CASRSDGEGTEAFF. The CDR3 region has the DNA TGTGCCAGCAGGTCGGACGGGGAGGGGACTGAAGCTTTCTTT.

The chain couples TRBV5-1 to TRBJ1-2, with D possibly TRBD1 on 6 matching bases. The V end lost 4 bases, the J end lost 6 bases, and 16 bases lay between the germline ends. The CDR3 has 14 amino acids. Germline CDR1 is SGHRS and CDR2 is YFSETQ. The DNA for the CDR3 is TGCGCCAGCAGCCCGGGGGGCTATCTGGATGGCTACACCTTC. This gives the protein CASSPGGYLDGYTF.

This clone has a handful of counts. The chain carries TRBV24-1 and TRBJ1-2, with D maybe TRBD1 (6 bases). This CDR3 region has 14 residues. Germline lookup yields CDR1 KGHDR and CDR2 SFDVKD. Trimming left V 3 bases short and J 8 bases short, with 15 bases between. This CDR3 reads CATSDPGRGHGYTF. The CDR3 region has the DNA TGTGCCACCAGTGATCCCGGCAGGGGTCACGGCTACACCTTC.

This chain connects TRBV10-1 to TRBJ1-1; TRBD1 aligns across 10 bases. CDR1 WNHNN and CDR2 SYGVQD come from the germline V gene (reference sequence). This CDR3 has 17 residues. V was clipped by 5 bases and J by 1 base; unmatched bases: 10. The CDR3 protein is CASSTFDRGLPNTEAFF. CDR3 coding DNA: TGCGCCAGCAGTACATTCGACAGGGGGCTCCCGAACACTGAAGCTTTCTTT.

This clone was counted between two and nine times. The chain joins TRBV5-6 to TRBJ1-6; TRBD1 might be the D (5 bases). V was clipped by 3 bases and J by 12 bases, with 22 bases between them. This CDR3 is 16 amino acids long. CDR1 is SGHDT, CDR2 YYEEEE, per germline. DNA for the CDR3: TGTGCCAGCAGCTCCCTGTTCGACAGTCTGGGGGGACCCCTCCACTTT. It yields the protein CASSSLFDSLGGPLHF.

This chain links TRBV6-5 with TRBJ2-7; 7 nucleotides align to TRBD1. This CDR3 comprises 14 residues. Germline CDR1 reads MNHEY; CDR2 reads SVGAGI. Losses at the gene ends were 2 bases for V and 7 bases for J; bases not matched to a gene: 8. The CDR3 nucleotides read TGTGCCAGCAGTTACGTGCAGGGGGAGTGGGAGCAGTACTTC. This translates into CASSYVQGEWEQYF.

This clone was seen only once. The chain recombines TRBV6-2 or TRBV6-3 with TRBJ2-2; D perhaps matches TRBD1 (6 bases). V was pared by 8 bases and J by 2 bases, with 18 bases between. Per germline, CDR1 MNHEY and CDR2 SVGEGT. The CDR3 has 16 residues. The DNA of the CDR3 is TGTGCCAGCCGCCCGGTGAGGGGGTCTAACACCGGGGAGCTGTTTTTT. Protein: CASRPVRGSNTGELFF.

CDR3: CASMGNNQPQHF. The CDR3 DNA sequence: TGTGCCAGCATGGGCAACAATCAGCCCCAGCATTTT. This sequence joins TRBV28 and TRBJ1-5; D is uncertain. This CDR3 has 12 residues. Germline V gene sequence: CDR1 MDHEN, CDR2 SYDVKM. Trimming stripped 7 bases from V and 3 bases from J, with 7 bases between.

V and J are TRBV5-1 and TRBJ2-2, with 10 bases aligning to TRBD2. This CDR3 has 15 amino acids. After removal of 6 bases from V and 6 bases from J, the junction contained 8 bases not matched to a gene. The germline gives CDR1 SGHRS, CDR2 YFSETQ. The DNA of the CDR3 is TGCGCCAGCACCGTTAGCGGGGGGCAAGCCGGGGAGCTGTTTTTT. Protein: CASTVSGGQAGELFF.

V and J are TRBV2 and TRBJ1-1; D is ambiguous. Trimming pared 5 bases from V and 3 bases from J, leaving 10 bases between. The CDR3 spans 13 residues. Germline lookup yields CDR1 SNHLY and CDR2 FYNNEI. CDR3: CASSPGEDTEAFF. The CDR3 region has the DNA TGTGCCAGCAGTCCCGGGGAGGACACTGAAGCTTTCTTT.

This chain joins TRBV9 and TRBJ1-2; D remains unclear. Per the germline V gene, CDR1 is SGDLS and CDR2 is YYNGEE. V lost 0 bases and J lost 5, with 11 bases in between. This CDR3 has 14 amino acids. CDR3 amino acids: CASSVDGSEYGYTF. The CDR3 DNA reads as TGTGCCAGCAGCGTAGATGGCAGCGAATATGGCTACACCTTC.

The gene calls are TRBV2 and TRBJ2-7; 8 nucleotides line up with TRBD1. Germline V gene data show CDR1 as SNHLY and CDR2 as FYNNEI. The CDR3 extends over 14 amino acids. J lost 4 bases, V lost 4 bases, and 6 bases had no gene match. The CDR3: CASSVGTGPYEQYF. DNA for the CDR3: TGTGCCAGCAGTGTGGGGACAGGCCCTTACGAGCAGTACTTC.

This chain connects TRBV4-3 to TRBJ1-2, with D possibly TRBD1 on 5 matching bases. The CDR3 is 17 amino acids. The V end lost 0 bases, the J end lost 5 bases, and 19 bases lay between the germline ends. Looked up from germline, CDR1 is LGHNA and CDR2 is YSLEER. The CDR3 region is CASSQDQRQGGFYGYTF. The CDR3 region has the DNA TGCGCCAGCAGCCAAGACCAGCGGCAGGGAGGTTTTTATGGCTACACCTTC.

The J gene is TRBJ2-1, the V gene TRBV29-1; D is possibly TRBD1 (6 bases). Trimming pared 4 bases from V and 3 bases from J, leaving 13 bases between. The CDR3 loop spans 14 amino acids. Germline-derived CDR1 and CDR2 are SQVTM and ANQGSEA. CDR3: CSVVGGKGYNEQFF. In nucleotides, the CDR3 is TGCAGCGTTGTAGGGGGAAAAGGCTACAATGAGCAGTTCTTC.

This chain's CDR3 is CASSPREGVQETQYF. CDR3 nucleotides: TGTGCCAGTAGTCCCCGGGAGGGGGTACAAGAGACCCAGTACTTC. The chain couples TRBV19 to TRBJ2-5; 8 bases agree with TRBD2. The junction had 7 bases not matched to a gene; V was cut back by 5 bases and J by 2 bases. The CDR3 loop spans 15 amino acids. Germline-derived CDR1 and CDR2 are LNHDA and SQIVND (reference sequence). Full variable domain (remainder filled in from reference TRBV19 and TRBJ2-5): DGGITQSPKYLFRKEGQNVTLSCEQNLNHDAMYWYRQDPGQGLRLIYYSQIVNDFQKGDIAEGYSVSREKKESFPLTVTSAQKNPTAFYLCASSPREGVQETQYFGPGTRLLVL.

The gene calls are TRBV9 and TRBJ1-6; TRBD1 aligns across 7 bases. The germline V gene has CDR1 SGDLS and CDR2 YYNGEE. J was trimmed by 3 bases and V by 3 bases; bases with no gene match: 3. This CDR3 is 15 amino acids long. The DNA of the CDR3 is TGTGCCAGCAGCGGGACAGGACACTATAATTCACCCCTCCACTTT. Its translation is CASSGTGHYNSPLHF.

This CDR3 reads CASSLEGVSPLHF. Written as DNA, the CDR3 is TGTGCCAGCAGTTTAGAGGGAGTTTCACCCCTCCACTTT. The rearrangement links TRBV12-3 or TRBV12-4 to TRBJ1-6; no clear D. The CDR3 sequence is 13 residues long. The ends were cut back, 1 base at V and 9 bases at J, with 7 bases in the middle.

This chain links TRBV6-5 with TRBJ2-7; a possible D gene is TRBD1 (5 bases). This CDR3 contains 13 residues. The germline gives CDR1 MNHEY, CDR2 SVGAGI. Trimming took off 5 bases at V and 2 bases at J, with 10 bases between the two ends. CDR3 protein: CASSPQETYEQYF. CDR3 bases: TGTGCCAGCAGTCCACAGGAGACCTACGAGCAGTACTTC.

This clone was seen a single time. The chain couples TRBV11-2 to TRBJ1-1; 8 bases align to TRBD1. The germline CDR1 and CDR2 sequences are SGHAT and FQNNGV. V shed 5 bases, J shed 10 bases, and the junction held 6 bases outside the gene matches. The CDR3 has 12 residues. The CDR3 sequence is CASSLDRGRAFF. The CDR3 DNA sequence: TGTGCCAGCAGCCTCGACAGGGGAAGAGCTTTCTTT.

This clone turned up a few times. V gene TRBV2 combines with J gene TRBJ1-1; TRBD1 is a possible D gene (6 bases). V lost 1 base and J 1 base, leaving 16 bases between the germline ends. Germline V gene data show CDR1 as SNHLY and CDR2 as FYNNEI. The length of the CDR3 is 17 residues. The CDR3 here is CASSEEGPAQGNTEAFF. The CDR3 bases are TGTGCCAGCAGTGAAGAGGGGCCTGCACAGGGGAACACTGAAGCTTTCTTT.

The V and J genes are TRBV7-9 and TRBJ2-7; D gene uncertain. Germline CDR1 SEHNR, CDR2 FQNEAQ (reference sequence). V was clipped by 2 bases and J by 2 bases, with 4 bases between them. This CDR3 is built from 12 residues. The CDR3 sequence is CASSLHPYEQYF. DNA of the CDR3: TGTGCCAGCAGCTTACATCCCTACGAGCAGTACTTC.

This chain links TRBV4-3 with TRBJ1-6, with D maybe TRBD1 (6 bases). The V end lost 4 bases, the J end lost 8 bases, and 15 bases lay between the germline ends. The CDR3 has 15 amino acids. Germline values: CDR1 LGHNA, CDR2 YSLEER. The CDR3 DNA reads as TGCGCCAGCAGCCGAACAGGGTTGGCCTATTCACCCCTCCACTTT. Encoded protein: CASSRTGLAYSPLHF.